The 32 T cell receptor beta chains in this list originate from one sample, sequenced in a study of cytomegalovirus exposure and HLA in healthy donors. PCR used 60 Vbeta primers and 13 Jbeta primers. The repertoire was sequenced with immunoSEQ multiplex PCR; TCRdb's copy has only in-frame clones and lacks some. Counted here are 90,000 to 110,000 clones, less than 85% occurring once; the ten biggest clones make up about 7.5%. Sequenced material: PBMCs. These receptors came from a man in his forties in good health and CMV-seropositive.

The chain employs TRBV5-5 and TRBJ2-5; no clear D gene. The CDR3 is 14 residues long. Germline CDR1 is SGHKS and CDR2 is YYEKEE (reference sequence). Trimming left V 0 bases short and J 5 bases short, with 11 bases between. The CDR3 protein is CASSLEISRETQYF. The CDR3 DNA reads as TGTGCCAGCAGCTTGGAAATCAGCAGGGAGACCCAGTACTTC.

The sample holds a few counts of this clone. The V and J genes are TRBV19 and TRBJ2-2; maybe TRBD2 (5 bases). The CDR3 totals 14 residues. Germline V gene lookup returns CDR1 LNHDA and CDR2 SQIVND (reference sequence). V was trimmed by 2 bases and J by 7 bases, leaving 11 bases between them. The CDR3 is CASSISEGIGELFF. Written as DNA, the CDR3 is TGTGCCAGTAGTATATCTGAGGGCATCGGGGAGCTGTTTTTT.

The CDR3, as DNA: TGTGCCAGCACCCCCGGGACAGGGGTGTTCTATGGCTACACCTTC. Encoded protein: CASTPGTGVFYGYTF. The V and J genes are TRBV7-2 and TRBJ1-2; TRBD1 aligns across 10 bases. The CDR3 is 15 residues long. Looked up from germline, CDR1 is SGHTA and CDR2 is FQGNSA. Losses at the gene ends were 7 bases for V and 4 bases for J; bases not matched to a gene: 9.

This sequence joins TRBV28 and TRBJ1-1; 9 bases fit TRBD1. The CDR3 spans 14 residues. J was trimmed by 1 base and V by 5 bases; bases with no gene match: 2. The germline CDR1 and CDR2 sequences are MDHEN and SYDVKM. CDR3 DNA sequence: TGTGCCAGCAGTCCGGACAGGGGGAACACTGAAGCTTTCTTT. Its protein product is CASSPDRGNTEAFF.

The rearrangement links TRBV7-2 to TRBJ2-1; 9 bases are a match to TRBD2. V was clipped by 2 bases and J by 6 bases; unmatched bases: 8. Germline V gene data show CDR1 as SGHTA and CDR2 as FQGNSA. This CDR3 contains 16 residues. CDR3 nucleotides: TGTGCCAGCAGCTTAATTCGCGGGGGGGCGGGCAATGAGCAGTTCTTC. It translates to CASSLIRGGAGNEQFF.

This clone turned up a few times. The chain uses TRBV5-4 and TRBJ1-6, with D perhaps TRBD1 (5 bases). The V gene lost 4 bases and the J gene lost 6 bases, with 14 bases spanning the gap. Per germline, CDR1 SGHNT and CDR2 YYREEE (reference sequence). The CDR3 loop spans 15 amino acids. CDR3 region: CASSQGRGSNSPLHF. In nucleotides, the CDR3 is TGTGCCAGCAGCCAAGGACGGGGGAGTAATTCACCCCTCCACTTT.

This sequence joins TRBV19 and TRBJ1-6; maybe TRBD1 (6 bases). The germline V and J ends were trimmed by 5 bases and 3 bases, with 14 bases remaining between them. CDR3 length equals 16 residues. Per the germline V gene, CDR1 is LNHDA and CDR2 is SQIVND (reference sequence). The CDR3 loop is CASSRTVVGYNSPLHF. The CDR3 bases are TGTGCCAGTAGTCGGACAGTGGTCGGCTATAATTCACCCCTCCACTTT.

The chain links TRBV18 to TRBJ2-1; 9 bases line up with TRBD2. V gave up 5 bases and J gave up 9 bases; unmatched junction bases: 11. Germline loops: CDR1 KGHSH, CDR2 LQKENI. The CDR3 has 15 amino acids. Here the CDR3 reads CASSSGLATRGEQFF. The CDR3 coding sequence is TGTGCCAGCTCATCAGGACTAGCGACAAGGGGTGAGCAGTTCTTC.

This rearrangement joins TRBV6-6 to TRBJ2-7; 9 bases match TRBD1. CDR3 length: 14 amino acids. The V gene end was trimmed by 6 bases and the J gene end by 4 bases; junction bases not matched to a gene: 7. Germline-derived CDR1 and CDR2 are MNHNY and SVGAGI (reference sequence). The CDR3 bases are TGTGCCAGCAGCAATTGGGACAGGGCGTACGAGCAGTACTTC. Its protein is CASSNWDRAYEQYF.

The rearrangement uses TRBV6-1 and TRBJ2-5; 9 bases map to TRBD1. Losses at the gene ends were 4 bases for V and 11 bases for J; bases not matched to a gene: 8. Per germline, CDR1 MNHNS and CDR2 SASEGT. The CDR3 spans 13 residues. The CDR3 loop is CASSGDRAREQYF. The CDR3 DNA is TGTGCCAGCAGTGGGGACAGGGCGAGGGAGCAGTACTTC.

The CDR3 is CASSPTTGANVLTF. The CDR3 nucleotides read TGTGCCAGCAGCCCAACAACTGGGGCCAACGTCCTGACTTTC. This chain uses TRBV7-3 with TRBJ2-6; no reliable D call. This CDR3 region has 14 residues. The ends were cut back, 5 bases at V and 2 bases at J, with 7 bases in the middle. Germline CDR1 reads SGHTA; CDR2 reads FQGTGA.

This clone was counted between two and nine times. The chain joins TRBV2 to TRBJ2-2; no definite D call. V was clipped by 8 bases and J by 2 bases, with 6 bases between them. The CDR3 is made up of 12 amino acids. Germline CDR1 is SNHLY and CDR2 is FYNNEI. CDR3: CASVPNTGELFF. The CDR3 nucleotides read TGTGCCAGCGTTCCTAACACCGGGGAGCTGTTTTTT.

This clone was seen a single time. The CDR3 loop is CASSLTGNSGNTIYF. DNA of the CDR3: TGTGCCAGCAGTTTAACAGGGAACTCTGGAAACACCATATATTTT. The V call is TRBV27, the J call TRBJ1-3, with D possibly matching TRBD1 (6 bases). Looked up from germline, CDR1 is MNHEY and CDR2 is SMNVEV (reference sequence). Trimming removed 2 bases at V and 0 bases at J, with 8 bases between. The CDR3 is 15 amino acids.

V usage is TRBV5-6 and J usage is TRBJ1-6; 7 bases agree with TRBD1. With 4 bases clipped from V and 8 bases from J, the junction kept 9 bases outside the gene matches. CDR1 is SGHDT and CDR2 is YYEEEE in the germline V gene. The CDR3 has 15 residues. The CDR3 sequence is CASSRGQIYDSPLHF. CDR3 DNA: TGTGCCAGCAGCAGGGGACAGATATATGATTCACCCCTCCACTTT.

The genes are TRBV9 and TRBJ2-3, with 7 bases aligning to TRBD1. The V gene's germline CDR1 is SGDLS and CDR2 YYNGEE. V was pared by 4 bases and J by 1 base, with 6 bases of the junction left unmatched. The CDR3 totals 15 residues. The CDR3 spells CASSPHTGGTDTQYF. DNA for the CDR3: TGTGCCAGCAGCCCCCATACAGGGGGCACAGATACGCAGTATTTT.

The gene calls are TRBV4-3 and TRBJ1-1; tentative D call: TRBD1 (5 bases). The length of the CDR3 is 15 residues. V was pared by 0 bases and J by 3 bases, with 11 bases between. CDR1 is LGHNA and CDR2 is YSLEER in the germline V gene. CDR3 bases: TGCGCCAGCAGCCAAGATAGGGGATACTACACTGAAGCTTTCTTT. Protein product: CASSQDRGYYTEAFF.

This chain connects TRBV4-1 to TRBJ2-1; 7 bases are shared with TRBD2. V trimming: 1 base; J trimming: 5 bases; junction bases outside the gene matches: 14. Germline lookup yields CDR1 MGHRA and CDR2 YSYEKL. The CDR3 totals 18 residues. CDR3 coding DNA: TGCGCCAGCAGCCAAGGAGTTGGTGGCGGGAGAAGAGACAATGAGCAGTTCTTC. Protein product: CASSQGVGGGRRDNEQFF.

The chain recombines TRBV7-9 with TRBJ1-4; D is perhaps TRBD1 (5 bases). This CDR3 has 15 residues. Per the germline V gene, CDR1 is SEHNR and CDR2 is FQNEAQ (reference sequence). With 6 bases removed from V and 3 bases from J, the gap between germline ends came to 14 bases. CDR3 bases: TGTGCCAGCAGACGATCCACGGGGGCTAATGAAAAACTGTTTTTT. Translation: CASRRSTGANEKLFF.

This rearrangement joins TRBV5-6 to TRBJ2-7, with D perhaps matching TRBD2 (5 bases). CDR1 is SGHDT, CDR2 YYEEEE, per germline. Trimming left V 1 base short and J 2 bases short, with 13 bases between. CDR3 length equals 15 residues. The CDR3 reads CASSLLGDWTYEQYF. The CDR3 DNA follows: TGTGCCAGCAGCTTGCTCGGGGATTGGACCTACGAGCAGTACTTC.

The chain uses TRBV29-1 and TRBJ2-5; weak D call: TRBD1 (5 bases). This CDR3 region has 13 residues. With 6 bases removed from V and 4 bases from J, the gap between germline ends came to 15 bases. Germline CDR1 is SQVTM and CDR2 is ANQGSEA. Written as DNA, the CDR3 is TGCAGCGTGGCCAGGGCAGTTCGAGAGACCCAGTACTTC. As protein: CSVARAVRETQYF. Supplemented by reference TRBV29-1 and TRBJ2-5, the full variable domain reads SAVISQKPSRDICQRGTSLTIQCQVDSQVTMMFWYRQQPGQSLTLIATANQGSEATYESGFVIDKFPISRPNLTFSTLTVSNMSPEDSSIYLCSVARAVRETQYFGPGTRLLVL.

This clone has a single count. The chain uses TRBV19 and TRBJ2-7; a weak D match, TRBD2 (6 bases). Trimming cost V 5 bases and J 2 bases, with 10 bases left between them. The CDR3 loop spans 13 amino acids. Per germline, CDR1 LNHDA and CDR2 SQIVND (reference sequence). As DNA, the CDR3 is TGTGCCAGTAGTGAGGGACTTACCTACGAGCAGTACTTC. Protein: CASSEGLTYEQYF.

The chain couples TRBV11-2 to TRBJ2-1, with D tentatively TRBD2 (7 bases). CDR3 length: 17 residues. CDR1 is SGHAT, CDR2 FQNNGV, per germline. Trimming cost V 5 bases and J 9 bases, with 26 bases left between them. The CDR3 reads CASSPRWGGGPFREQFF. The CDR3 bases are TGTGCCAGCAGCCCTAGGTGGGGCGGGGGCCCATTCCGTGAGCAGTTCTTC. The full variable domain, rest sourced from reference TRBV11-2 and TRBJ2-1, is EAGVAQSPRYKIIEKRQSVAFWCNPISGHATLYWYQQILGQGPKLLIQFQNNGVVDDSQLPKDRFSAERLKGVDSTLKIQPAKLEDSAVYLCASSPRWGGGPFREQFFGPGTRLTVL.

J is TRBJ2-3 and V is TRBV7-3, with D possibly TRBD2 on 7 matching bases. CDR3 length equals 15 residues. Germline V gene lookup returns CDR1 SGHTA and CDR2 FQGTGA. V dropped 5 bases and J dropped 2 bases, with 14 bases sitting between them. The CDR3 sequence is CASSRGASATDTQYF. CDR3 nucleotides: TGTGCCAGCAGCCGGGGGGCTAGCGCCACAGATACGCAGTATTTT. The full variable domain, with the rest looked up from reference TRBV7-3 and TRBJ2-3, is GAGVSQTPSNKVTEKGKYVELRCDPISGHTALYWYRQSLGQGPEFLIYFQGTGAADDSGLPNDRFFAVRPEGSVSTLKIQRTERGDSAVYLCASSRGASATDTQYFGPGTRLTVL.

A few counts support this clone. The chain couples TRBV29-1 to TRBJ2-7; D possibly corresponds to TRBD1 (5 bases). The CDR3 extends over 14 amino acids. Germline V gene data show CDR1 as SQVTM and CDR2 as ANQGSEA. With 6 bases removed from V and 0 bases from J, the gap between germline ends came to 15 bases. CDR3 region: CSVTTRTSSYEQYF. CDR3 DNA sequence: TGCAGCGTAACAACCAGGACATCCTCCTACGAGCAGTACTTC.

This clone has only a few counts. This chain connects TRBV4-1 to TRBJ1-3; perhaps TRBD1 as D (6 bases). Trimming took off 2 bases at V and 0 bases at J, with 11 bases between the two ends. CDR3 length equals 16 residues. Germline-derived CDR1 and CDR2 are MGHRA and YSYEKL. For the CDR3, the DNA is TGCGCCAGCAGCCAACCAAACAGGGCCTCTGGAAACACCATATATTTT. It encodes CASSQPNRASGNTIYF.

Remarks on this clone: One end of the junction varies from germline; a read error may be responsible. Other DNA sequences within the sample encode an identical CDR3. The chain has TRBV7-2 and TRBJ2-7; D possibly corresponds to TRBD2 (5 bases). Looked up from germline, CDR1 is SGHTA and CDR2 is FQGNSA. The CDR3 loop spans 14 amino acids. Written as DNA, the CDR3 is TGTGCGAGCAGCTTAGACGGGGTATCCTACGAGCAGTACTTC. Encoded protein: CASSLDGVSYEQYF.

The chain uses TRBV5-8 and TRBJ2-2; D ambiguous. The CDR3 loop spans 16 amino acids. CDR1 is SGHTS, CDR2 YDEGEE, per germline. Trimming pared 6 bases from V and 1 base from J, leaving 16 bases between. The CDR3 protein is CASTFLSRRNTGELFF. The CDR3 region has the DNA TGTGCCAGCACATTTTTAAGCAGGCGGAACACCGGGGAGCTGTTTTTT.

The gene calls are TRBV7-2 and TRBJ1-1; 7 bases map to TRBD1. V gave up 4 bases and J gave up 3 bases; unmatched junction bases: 5. CDR3 size: 14 residues. CDR1 is SGHTA and CDR2 is FQGNSA in the germline V gene. The CDR3 coding sequence is TGTGCCAGCAGCTCGACAGGGCGGGACACTGAAGCTTTCTTT. Its translation: CASSSTGRDTEAFF.

The V call is TRBV9, the J call TRBJ2-1, with a possible D match to TRBD2 (6 bases). This CDR3 is built from 12 residues. Germline CDR1 reads SGDLS; CDR2 reads YYNGEE. Between the trimmed V and J ends, which lost 2 bases and 6 bases, there was a span of 6 bases. The CDR3 DNA reads as TGTGCCAGCAGCGTGACTAGCAATGAGCAGTTCTTC. Translating it yields CASSVTSNEQFF.

This clone was counted between two and nine times. The chain is built from TRBV5-6 and TRBJ2-7; no reliable D call. Trimming removed 0 bases from V and 2 bases from J, with 6 bases in between. Germline lookup yields CDR1 SGHDT and CDR2 YYEEEE. The CDR3 is 13 residues long. CDR3 loop: CASSLVAAYEQYF. In DNA, the CDR3 is TGTGCCAGCAGCTTGGTTGCAGCCTACGAGCAGTACTTC.

The chain carries TRBV18 and TRBJ2-7; a possible D gene is TRBD2 (5 bases). The CDR3 runs to 15 residues. V lost 5 bases and J lost 2, with 16 bases in between. Germline loops: CDR1 KGHSH, CDR2 LQKENI. The DNA for the CDR3 is TGTGCCAGCTCAATTGGCCGCGACGGGACCTACGAGCAGTACTTC. Residues: CASSIGRDGTYEQYF.

The rearrangement uses TRBV4-2 and TRBJ2-3; tentative D call: TRBD2 (6 bases). CDR1 and CDR2 from the germline V gene are LGHNA and YNFKEQ. This CDR3 has 16 amino acids. V gave up 0 bases and J gave up 1 base, with 11 bases separating them. The CDR3 coding sequence is TGTGCCAGCAGCCAAGATTTAGGGGAGGGCACAGATACGCAGTATTTT. Its translation: CASSQDLGEGTDTQYF.